Listed here are 11 T cell receptor beta chains from one sample, sequenced in a study of shared clonotypes between healthy human individuals. Data came from immunoSEQ multiplex PCR; TCRdb stores just in-frame clones and leaves some out. The sample contains 2 million to 2.5 million clones, 85% to 95% of which appear only once. Sequencing input: naive CD4+ T cells from PBMCs. Regarding subset: CD45RA+ positively selected. All receptors derive from a man aged 18-30 years in good health. Some clones in this sample may be carry-over from other donors' samples.

V and J are TRBV27 and TRBJ1-1, with 10 bases aligning to TRBD1. CDR3 length: 13 amino acids. CDR1 is MNHEY, CDR2 SMNVEV, per germline (reference sequence). Trimming at V came to 7 bases and at J to 8 bases, leaving 7 bases not matched to a gene. The CDR3 sequence: CASKWTGGSEAFF. The CDR3 DNA is TGTGCCAGCAAGTGGACAGGGGGATCAGAAGCTTTCTTT.

The table lists this clone with a count of one. The chain is built from TRBV19 and TRBJ2-2; 9 nucleotides line up with TRBD1. J lost 6 bases, V lost 6 bases, and 8 bases had no gene match. In germline, CDR1 is LNHDA, CDR2 SQIVND (reference sequence). The CDR3 contains 15 residues. CDR3 in amino acids: CASRRGQGSAGELFF. In DNA, the CDR3 is TGTGCCAGTAGACGGGGACAGGGTTCAGCCGGGGAGCTGTTTTTT.

This clone was counted between two and nine times. This sample includes further DNA sequences coding for the same CDR3. V is TRBV28 and J is TRBJ1-2, with a possible D match to TRBD1 (5 bases). The CDR3 sequence is 11 residues long. Germline V gene data show CDR1 as MDHEN and CDR2 as SYDVKM. Trimming left V 4 bases short and J 11 bases short, with 11 bases between. The CDR3 loop is CASSSLWGYTF. In DNA form, the CDR3 reads TGTGCCAGCAGTTCGCTATGGGGGTACACCTTC.

The V gene is TRBV27, the J gene TRBJ2-7; 9 positions match TRBD1. V shed 6 bases and J 7 bases; nucleotides not matched to a gene: 4. Germline V CDR1 and CDR2: MNHEY, SMNVEV (reference sequence). CDR3 length: 12 residues. CDR3 sequence reads: CASRQGAREQYF. The CDR3 nucleotides are TGTGCCAGCAGACAGGGGGCCAGAGAGCAGTACTTC.

With respect to this clone: Its ends do not fully match the called genes, so a read error is possible. The chain combines TRBV7-2 with TRBJ1-5, with D perhaps TRBD1 (5 bases). Germline loops: CDR1 SGHTA, CDR2 FQGNSA. The CDR3 contains 14 residues. The CDR3 protein is CASSLALPGGPQHF. The CDR3 coding sequence is TGTGCCAGCAGCCTAGCGCTTCCGGGGGGGCCCCAGCATTTT.

The table lists this clone with a count of one. The chain is built from TRBV30 and TRBJ2-7; no clear D. From germline, CDR1 is GTSNPN and CDR2 SVGIG (reference sequence). Deletions cut 0 bases from V and 5 bases from J, with 8 bases between. The CDR3 spans 12 residues. The CDR3: CAWSVALHEQYF. DNA for the CDR3: TGTGCCTGGAGTGTAGCGCTCCACGAGCAGTACTTC.

This chain links TRBV6-5 with TRBJ1-1; D is possibly TRBD1 (6 bases). The V gene lost 7 bases and the J gene lost 1 base, with 10 bases spanning the gap. This CDR3 region has 13 residues. Germline-derived CDR1 and CDR2 are MNHEY and SVGAGI. The CDR3: CASTRGENTEAFF. DNA of the CDR3: TGTGCCAGCACCAGGGGCGAGAACACTGAAGCTTTCTTT.

This clone was picked up one time. This chain uses TRBV28 with TRBJ1-1; 12 positions agree with TRBD1. CDR1 is MDHEN and CDR2 is SYDVKM in the germline V gene. J lost 4 bases, V lost 8 bases, and 2 bases had no gene match. The CDR3 has 13 residues. In nucleotides, the CDR3 is TGTGCCAGCCGGGGACAGGGGGCCACTGAAGCTTTCTTT. Residues: CASRGQGATEAFF. Full variable domain (outside the CDR3, taken from reference TRBV28 and TRBJ1-1): DVKVTQSSRYLVKRTGEKVFLECVQDMDHENMFWYRQDPGLGLRLIYFSYDVKMKEKGDIPEGYSVSREKKERFSLILESASTNQTSMYLCASRGQGATEAFFGQGTRLTVV.

Only a few counts were recorded for this clone. The V gene is TRBV7-9, the J gene TRBJ1-1; 8 bases match TRBD1. Germline trimming cut 5 bases from V and 0 bases from J; bases unmatched to any gene: 8. This CDR3 comprises 16 residues. Germline CDR1 is SEHNR and CDR2 is FQNEAQ (reference sequence). CDR3 protein: CASSPGQGRMNTEAFF. CDR3 DNA: TGTGCCAGCAGCCCCGGACAGGGAAGGATGAACACTGAAGCTTTCTTT.

The J gene is TRBJ2-5, the V gene TRBV5-1, with 10 bases identical to TRBD2. V shed 0 bases, J shed 4 bases, and the junction held 6 bases outside the gene matches. CDR3 length: 16 amino acids. CDR1 is SGHRS and CDR2 is YFSETQ in the germline V gene. CDR3 bases: TGCGCCAGCAGCTTGGTAGCCCTAGCGGGAGCAGAGACCCAGTACTTC. Translation: CASSLVALAGAETQYF.

Remarks on this clone: Different DNA sequences within this sample yield the same CDR3. The rearrangement uses TRBV5-1 and TRBJ2-1; a possible D gene is TRBD1 (5 bases). The germline V gene has CDR1 SGHRS and CDR2 YFSETQ. There are 14 residues in the CDR3. Trimming pared 1 base from V and 3 bases from J, leaving 8 bases between. DNA of the CDR3: TGCGCCAGCAGCTTGTCCCAGGGCTACAATGAGCAGTTCTTC. It is translated as CASSLSQGYNEQFF.